Below, 3 T cell receptor beta chains from the same sample are listed, as sequenced in a study of blood T cell repertoires in COVID-19. This table comes from immunoSEQ multiplex PCR, and its TCRdb copy is limited to in-frame clones, with some not included. The table records about 35,000 clones, less than 80% of them present only once. Sequencing input: peripheral blood. The receptors come from a man older than 75 with acute or convalescent COVID-19.

The gene calls are TRBV10-3 and TRBJ1-2; the D is unclear. Trimming pared 9 bases from V and 2 bases from J, leaving 7 bases between. This CDR3 has 11 amino acids. Germline-derived CDR1 and CDR2 are ENHRY and SYGVKD. As DNA, the CDR3 is TGTGCCATACAGATAAACTATGGCTACACCTTC. Protein product: CAIQINYGYTF.

Concerning this clone itself: A much larger clone differs by one base, so this may be a read error. Written as DNA, the CDR3 is TGTGCCAGCAGCCCCGGGACAGGGCAACAAGAGACCCAGTACTTC. Translated: CASSPGTGQQETQYF. The genes are TRBV7-2 and TRBJ2-5; 9 bases align to TRBD1. V gave up 5 bases and J gave up 2 bases; unmatched junction bases: 6. The CDR3 sequence is 15 residues long. CDR1 is SGHTA, CDR2 FQGNSA, per germline.

The chain combines TRBV11-3 with TRBJ2-1; 7 nucleotides align to TRBD2. Trimming took 6 bases from V and 0 from J; bases not matched to a gene: 5. There are 15 residues in the CDR3. CDR1 SGHNT and CDR2 YENEEA come from the germline V gene. The CDR3: CASSRTGGSYNEQFF. CDR3 nucleotides: TGTGCCAGCAGTCGTACGGGGGGCTCCTACAATGAGCAGTTCTTC.